The sequence of this T cell receptor (beta chain) was determined in a study of T-cell reconstitution after alpha-beta-depleted transplantation in children. Germline CDR1 is DFQATT and CDR2 is SNEGSKA (reference sequence). The CDR3 extends over 13 amino acids. With 3 bases clipped from V and 4 bases from J, the junction kept 1 base outside the gene matches. Preparing the TCRbeta library involved the use of unique molecular identifiers. From the PCR reads, TCRdb called clonotypes with MiXCR, one entry per CDR3 protein. The sample shows 700,000 or so distinct CDR3 sequences, roughly 13% of them seen only once. This clonotype came up many times.

The source of this sequence is a girl aged 2-9 years with congenital amegakaryocytic thrombocytopenia, due to receive a stem cell transplant. This sequence joins TRBV20-1 and TRBJ2-2; 8 bases agree with TRBD2. The sample was PBMCs, taken before TCRalphabeta/CD19-depleted stem cell transplant. The CDR3 loop is CSASGRATGELFF. CDR3 nucleotides: TGCAGTGCTAGCGGGAGGGCCACCGGGGAGCTGTTTTTT.